In its sample, the clone carrying this T cell receptor beta chain was seen many times. Its matching antigen is unknown. The data were taken from a study of blood T cells in healthy people across ages. About the research overall: Through template switching, about one barcoded beta molecule was captured per two T cells, as measured in model experiments.

Combining a sample-barcoded 5' primer with a J-beta primer mix, a second PCR ran for roughly 6 to 12 cycles. Each CDR3 protein is one row after TCRdb ran MiXCR on the 5' RACE reads. Of fewer than 2,000,000 distinct CDR3 sequences listed, 34% are singletons. Germline V gene lookup returns CDR1 ENHRY and CDR2 SYGVKD. The CDR3 is 11 amino acids. With 10 bases removed from V and 4 bases from J, the gap between germline ends came to 9 bases. Extraction yielded at least 6 micrograms of total RNA per sample. Notes on the study in general: Across the age range, TCR beta diversity per million T cells fell in a roughly linear way. Diversity estimates drawn from one million T cells were deemed underestimates.

The rearrangement joins TRBV10-3 to TRBJ2-3; D remains ambiguous. This clonotype originated in a woman between 25 and 40 years old in good health. Material for sequencing was blood. CDR3: CATSESDTQYF. The CDR3 DNA reads TGTGCCACCTCAGAGTCAGATACGCAGTATTTT.